This T cell receptor (beta chain) comes out of a study of CD8+CD57+ T cells in acquired aplastic anemia (dated by TCRdb to 2016 to 2018). In the study overall: A mean of about 3 ug of DNA, ranging from roughly 0.17 to 30 ug, was extracted from sorted CD4+ and CD8+ cells. For healthy donor samples, the average read count was around 9.8 million for CD4+ cells and approximately 12 million for CD8+ cells. Study-wide conclusions, independent of this receptor: No significant difference in CD8+ Simpson's diversity was found between patients and healthy controls (P=0.060). About 30 CD8+ CDR3 sequences were found to be shared between patients and controls, but these sequences appeared to be highly expressed in patients and within the immunodominant clones of the patients.

Turning to this clonotype: Its recognized antigen is unknown. Without the conserved terminal phenylalanine or tryptophan, this CDR3 likely stems from a read error.

The CDR3 numbers 13 amino acids, ends counted. Only the CDR3 DNA is retained, 39 bases long and in frame from the first base. As encoded in the germline V gene, CDR1 is ENHRY while CDR2 is SYGVKD. V and J are trimmed by 11 bases and 2 bases, and the gene matches miss 7 bases of the junction. TCR beta VDJ combination and CDR3 sequence profiling used genomic DNA as the template. An Illumina HiSeq 2000 was used for TCR repertoire sequencing. The authors processed their data as follows. Repertoires were assessed using TRBV/TRBJ rearrangement plots, CDR3 size and DJ length profiles, and Simpson's diversity index. Whichever DNA sequence was most abundant in the deep sequencing data was defined as the immunodominant clone. CDR3 amino acid sequences were screened for sharing across subjects and were compared with published repertoires and the VDJdb database. Through fastp at Q25 and MiXCR, TCRdb rebuilt clones from the public reads, retaining in-frame beta chains. When rows share a CDR3 protein, they turn into one entry using the most common DNA and genes. The authors' filters were not applied to this entry. For this sample there are 400,000 to 450,000 distinct CDR3 sequences; 55% to 75% appear just once. 3% to 5% of the sample is in the top ten clones.

The study deep-sequenced TCR repertoires of sorted CD4+ and CD8+ blood T cells from severe aplastic anemia patients and healthy subjects. Ficoll-Paque density gradient centrifugation was used to isolate peripheral blood mononuclear cells. Before DNA extraction, CD4+ and CD8+ T cells were sorted by FACS or by magnetic beads. The receptor comes from a human donor in good health, serving as a control. The specimen sequenced was sorted CD4+, CD8+, or CD8+CD57+ T cells (not recorded which) from PBMCs. The rearrangement combines TRBV10-3 with TRBJ1-2; 8 bases in between match TRBD1. The CDR3 is CASGQETNYGYTL. In nucleotides, the sequence is TGTGCCTCGGGACAGGAGACCAACTATGGCTACACCCTC.